These 32 T cell receptor beta chains originate from one sample sequenced in a study of glioma-infiltrating T cells after dendritic cell vaccination. The method was immunoSEQ multiplex PCR; TCRdb's version includes in-frame clones alone and lacks a portion of them. The sample has about 82,000 clones; about 87% are singletons. Sequencing used blood, obtained before dendritic cell vaccination. All receptors come from a human donor with glioblastoma.

This chain joins TRBV2 and TRBJ2-3, with 7 positions matching TRBD2. The germline V gene encodes CDR1 SNHLY and CDR2 FYNNEI. With V trimmed by 6 bases and J by 4 bases, 4 bases remained unmatched. The CDR3 is 13 amino acids. The CDR3 nucleotides are TGTGCCAGCAGCCCTGGACTAGCAGATACGCAGTATTTT. Its translation is CASSPGLADTQYF.

The chain combines TRBV25-1 with TRBJ2-3, with a possible D match to TRBD2 (6 bases). Germline values: CDR1 MGHDK, CDR2 SYGVNS. The CDR3 consists of 18 residues. V was trimmed by 6 bases and J by 0 bases, leaving 22 bases between them. The CDR3 coding sequence is TGTGCCAGCAGCGCTACAATGTTAGCGGACGTGAGCACAGATACGCAGTATTTT. Amino acid sequence: CASSATMLADVSTDTQYF.

This CDR3 is CASSSGTGEEEQYF. CDR3 in DNA: TGTGCCAGCAGCTCCGGGACAGGGGAAGAAGAGCAGTACTTC. The chain uses TRBV5-4 and TRBJ2-7, with 10 bases matching TRBD1. Losses at the gene ends were 3 bases for V and 7 bases for J; bases not matched to a gene: 7. CDR1 and CDR2 (germline): SGHNT, YYREEE (reference sequence). The CDR3 contains 14 residues.

This chain joins TRBV19 and TRBJ2-5; 12 bases are shared with TRBD2. Germline CDR1 is LNHDA and CDR2 is SQIVND (reference sequence). Trimming cost V 5 bases and J 6 bases; bases outside gene matches: 7. This CDR3 has 15 residues. CDR3 loop: CASSELAGGRKTQYF. DNA of the CDR3: TGTGCCAGTAGTGAACTAGCGGGGGGCAGGAAGACCCAGTACTTC.

This clone was recorded once. The rearrangement links TRBV7-9 to TRBJ1-4; 7 nucleotides match TRBD1. The CDR3 length is 15 residues. Germline assignment: CDR1 SEHNR and CDR2 FQNEAQ (reference sequence). V was pared by 6 bases and J by 0 bases, with 4 bases of the junction left unmatched. This CDR3 is CASRRDRATNEKLFF. CDR3 DNA sequence: TGTGCCAGCAGGCGAGACAGGGCAACTAATGAAAAACTGTTTTTT.

This clone appeared once. The chain couples TRBV10-3 to TRBJ2-5; TRBD2 agrees at 10 bases. Losses at the gene ends were 8 bases for V and 5 bases for J; bases not matched to a gene: 32. CDR3 length: 22 amino acids. Germline V gives CDR1 ENHRY, CDR2 SYGVKD. Here the CDR3 reads CAICLICLERGGLCPRVETQYF. CDR3 nucleotide sequence: TGTGCCATCTGCCTTATATGTTTGGAGCGGGGGGGCCTATGCCCAAGGGTGGAGACCCAGTACTTC.

J is TRBJ1-1 and V is TRBV6-6, with 10 bases fitting TRBD1. With V trimmed by 4 bases and J by 5 bases, 10 bases remained unmatched. CDR1 is MNHNY, CDR2 SVGAGI, per germline (reference sequence). CDR3 size: 16 residues. CDR3 sequence reads: CASSSLGGQGWTEAFF. CDR3 DNA sequence: TGTGCCAGCAGTTCCCTAGGGGGACAGGGGTGGACTGAAGCTTTCTTT.

This chain joins TRBV5-1 and TRBJ1-5, with a possible D match to TRBD1 (6 bases). The CDR3 consists of 17 residues. Germline V CDR1 and CDR2: SGHRS, YFSETQ. V was pared by 4 bases and J by 1 base, with 18 bases between. CDR3: CASSPGRARGSNQPQHF. The CDR3 DNA reads as TGCGCCAGCAGCCCGGGACGGGCAAGGGGGAGCAATCAGCCCCAGCATTTT.

This chain joins TRBV6-5 and TRBJ2-7; TRBD1 matches 10 bases. Germline CDR1 is MNHEY and CDR2 is SVGAGI. V trimming: 3 bases; J trimming: 6 bases; junction bases outside the gene matches: 2. The CDR3 covers 13 residues. The CDR3 sequence: CASSYRTGGEQYF. The CDR3 DNA reads as TGTGCCAGCAGTTATAGGACAGGGGGCGAGCAGTACTTC.

V and J are TRBV30 and TRBJ1-5; D gene uncertain. The germline V and J ends were trimmed by 0 bases and 7 bases, with 10 bases remaining between them. The CDR3 is 13 amino acids. Germline-derived CDR1 and CDR2 are GTSNPN and SVGIG (reference sequence). The CDR3 DNA reads as TGTGCCTGGAGTGTAGGAGCTGAGCAGCCCCAGCATTTT. It is translated as CAWSVGAEQPQHF.

V gene TRBV27 combines with J gene TRBJ2-1; 8 bases align to TRBD2. V was clipped by 6 bases and J by 13 bases; unmatched bases: 11. Germline V lookup: CDR1 MNHEY, CDR2 SMNVEV (reference sequence). This CDR3 is 13 amino acids long. The CDR3 coding sequence is TGTGCCAGCAGGAAATCGACTAGCGTCAATCAGTTCTTC. Translation gives CASRKSTSVNQFF.

This chain connects TRBV27 to TRBJ2-1; 7 bases are shared with TRBD2. The trim removed 7 bases at V and 0 bases at J, leaving 9 bases unmatched. Germline CDR1 and CDR2: MNHEY and SMNVEV (reference sequence). This CDR3 is 16 amino acids long. CDR3 coding DNA: TGTGCCAGCACCGGCTACAGCGGGAACTCCTACAATGAGCAGTTCTTC. It translates to CASTGYSGNSYNEQFF.

The chain carries TRBV4-1 and TRBJ2-5; 8 bases are a match to TRBD1. Trimming took 1 base from V and 4 from J; bases not matched to a gene: 11. Germline V gene sequence: CDR1 MGHRA, CDR2 YSYEKL. CDR3 length: 17 residues. This chain's CDR3 is CASSQAPSGQGIETQYF. The CDR3, as DNA: TGCGCCAGCAGCCAAGCCCCATCCGGACAGGGTATAGAGACCCAGTACTTC.

The chain couples TRBV7-3 to TRBJ2-7, with TRBD2 as a possible D gene (5 bases). The CDR3 contains 13 residues. With 5 bases removed from V and 6 bases from J, the gap between germline ends came to 14 bases. Germline V gene lookup returns CDR1 SGHTA and CDR2 FQGTGA. The CDR3 DNA follows: TGTGCCAGCAGCCTCGAGGGAGCCCGCGAGCAGTACTTC. Encoded protein: CASSLEGAREQYF.

DNA for the CDR3: TGTGCCTGGGGACAGGGGGCAGGCTACGAGCAGTACTTC. Translating it yields CAWGQGAGYEQYF. The chain has TRBV30 and TRBJ2-7, with 11 bases lining up with TRBD1. Trimming took 5 bases from V and 3 from J; bases not matched to a gene: 3. The germline V gene has CDR1 GTSNPN and CDR2 SVGIG (reference sequence). This CDR3 contains 13 residues.

To note about this clone: This sample also contains other DNA sequences that code for the same CDR3. The J gene is TRBJ2-5, the V gene TRBV11-2; unclear D gene. The V end lost 5 bases, the J end lost 1 base, and 2 bases lay between the germline ends. The germline CDR1 and CDR2 sequences are SGHAT and FQNNGV. The CDR3 contains 11 residues. The CDR3 coding sequence is TGTGCCAGCAGCCTCCAAGAGACCCAGTACTTC. Translated, it gives CASSLQETQYF.

The chain joins TRBV10-3 to TRBJ2-7, with unresolved D. The CDR3 is 12 amino acids. V lost 0 bases and J lost 5, with 5 bases in between. Germline CDR1 ENHRY, CDR2 SYGVKD. CDR3 DNA sequence: TGTGCCATCAGTGAGTCGGTAGACGAGCAGTACTTC. Translated, it gives CAISESVDEQYF.

This chain links TRBV5-4 with TRBJ2-3; 13 nucleotides line up with TRBD2. The germline V gene has CDR1 SGHNT and CDR2 YYREEE (reference sequence). The ends lost 0 bases at V and 3 bases at J; junction bases unmatched: 1. This CDR3 is 16 amino acids long. As DNA, the CDR3 is TGTGCCAGCAGCTTGGGGACTAGCGGGGGAACAGATACGCAGTATTTT. As protein: CASSLGTSGGTDTQYF.

The CDR3 spells CASSYLGQGNYGYTF. CDR3 DNA sequence: TGTGCCAGCAGTTACTTGGGACAGGGTAACTATGGCTACACCTTC. This rearrangement joins TRBV6-6 to TRBJ1-2, with TRBD1 matching over 9 bases. Germline CDR1 MNHNY, CDR2 SVGAGI (reference sequence). The V and J ends lost 1 base and 1 base, in that order; junction bases with no gene match: 1. CDR3 length equals 15 residues.

This chain connects TRBV28 to TRBJ1-4; D might be TRBD1 (5 bases). The CDR3 is made up of 15 amino acids. Trimming removed 5 bases from V and 6 bases from J, with 16 bases in between. In germline, CDR1 is MDHEN, CDR2 SYDVKM. CDR3 amino acids: CASSPPGNGDEKLFF. CDR3 sequence (DNA): TGTGCCAGCAGTCCCCCAGGGAATGGGGATGAAAAACTGTTTTTT.

This sequence joins TRBV7-6 and TRBJ2-1, with 13 bases identical to TRBD2. CDR1 is SGHVS and CDR2 is FNYEAQ in the germline V gene. Trimming cost V 4 bases and J 7 bases; bases outside gene matches: 7. CDR3 length: 16 amino acids. As DNA, the CDR3 is TGTGCCAGCAGCTGGGCACTAGCGGGGGGGGTTAATGAGCAGTTCTTC. It codes for CASSWALAGGVNEQFF. Combining the CDR3 with reference TRBV7-6 and TRBJ2-1 gives the whole variable domain GAGVSQSPRYKVTKRGQDVALRCDPISGHVSLYWYRQALGQGPEFLTYFNYEAQQDKSGLPNDRFSAERPEGSISTLTIQRTEQRDSAMYRCASSWALAGGVNEQFFGPGTRLTVL.

The V and J genes are TRBV7-9 and TRBJ1-1; 7 nucleotides line up with TRBD1. The CDR3 has 17 residues. The junction had 11 bases not matched to a gene; V was cut back by 4 bases and J by 0 bases. CDR1 is SEHNR and CDR2 is FQNEAQ in the germline V gene (reference sequence). The CDR3 region has the DNA TGTGCCAGCAGCTCGAACCGGGACAGAAACATGAACACTGAAGCTTTCTTT. It specifies CASSSNRDRNMNTEAFF.

V is TRBV30 and J is TRBJ1-2; 8 bases are shared with TRBD1. The germline V gene has CDR1 GTSNPN and CDR2 SVGIG (reference sequence). V lost 5 bases, J lost 5 bases, and 10 bases stayed unmatched. The CDR3 totals 14 residues. This CDR3 is CAWGALTGVYGYTF. CDR3 nucleotide sequence: TGTGCCTGGGGGGCGCTGACAGGGGTATATGGCTACACCTTC.

The rearrangement joins TRBV2 to TRBJ2-4; 9 nucleotides match TRBD1. V lost 6 bases and J lost 2; bases outside the gene matches: 5. Germline V gene lookup returns CDR1 SNHLY and CDR2 FYNNEI. The CDR3 contains 15 residues. The CDR3 nucleotides read TGTGCCAGCAGAAGACAGGGGGACTCCAAAAACATTCAGTACTTC. Encoded protein: CASRRQGDSKNIQYF.

The sample holds a few counts of this clone. The V call is TRBV29-1, the J call TRBJ1-5, with D possibly matching TRBD1 (6 bases). The germline V gene has CDR1 SQVTM and CDR2 ANQGSEA. V lost 7 bases to trimming and J lost 0 bases, with 13 bases between them. CDR3 length equals 14 residues. The CDR3 region has the DNA TGCAGCGCTGCGAAGGGGGATAGCAATCAGCCCCAGCATTTT. Its translation is CSAAKGDSNQPQHF.

The sample holds one count of this clone. The chain couples TRBV6-5 to TRBJ1-2, with 11 bases aligning to TRBD1. V was clipped by 5 bases and J by 8 bases; unmatched bases: 10. This CDR3 region has 15 residues. CDR1 MNHEY and CDR2 SVGAGI come from the germline V gene. The CDR3 region is CASSAPGTGGLGYTF. The CDR3 DNA reads as TGTGCCAGCAGTGCACCCGGGACAGGGGGTTTGGGCTACACCTTC.

The chain has TRBV6-5 and TRBJ2-7; 7 bases line up with TRBD1. Trimming cost V 10 bases and J 3 bases; bases outside gene matches: 3. Per germline, CDR1 MNHEY and CDR2 SVGAGI. CDR3 length equals 11 residues. CDR3 DNA: TGTGCCACGGGACAGTTCTACGAGCAGTACTTC. As protein: CATGQFYEQYF.

This chain uses TRBV27 with TRBJ2-5, with D perhaps TRBD2 (6 bases). The CDR3 contains 15 residues. The V gene's germline CDR1 is MNHEY and CDR2 SMNVEV (reference sequence). V was clipped by 5 bases and J by 2 bases, with 15 bases between them. The CDR3 loop is CASSHYPGTQETQYF. CDR3 bases: TGTGCCAGCAGTCACTACCCGGGGACTCAAGAGACCCAGTACTTC.

This clone has only a few counts. The chain recombines TRBV2 with TRBJ1-2, with D maybe TRBD1 (5 bases). CDR3 length equals 15 residues. CDR1 SNHLY and CDR2 FYNNEI come from the germline V gene. Trimming cost V 1 base and J 4 bases, with 13 bases left between them. This CDR3 is CASSEGGAALYGYTF. The CDR3 DNA follows: TGTGCCAGCAGTGAAGGTGGGGCGGCCCTCTATGGCTACACCTTC.

This sequence joins TRBV19 and TRBJ1-2; TRBD1 matches at 7 bases. The length of the CDR3 is 16 residues. Germline loops: CDR1 LNHDA, CDR2 SQIVND (reference sequence). V lost 4 bases to trimming and J lost 0 bases; unmatched junction nucleotides: 8. CDR3 sequence reads: CASSTGGQVTNYGYTF. The CDR3 DNA is TGTGCCAGTAGTACTGGAGGACAGGTCACTAACTATGGCTACACCTTC.

The rearrangement uses TRBV6-1 and TRBJ2-7; tentatively, D is TRBD1 (5 bases). The V end lost 10 bases, the J end lost 2 bases, and 21 bases lay between the germline ends. Germline V lookup: CDR1 MNHNS, CDR2 SASEGT. This CDR3 has 15 residues. The CDR3 spells CAIPCPQGPTYEQYF. CDR3 DNA: TGTGCCATTCCCTGCCCCCAGGGCCCCACCTACGAGCAGTACTTC.

This chain uses TRBV10-3 with TRBJ1-5, with D possibly matching TRBD1 (6 bases). The CDR3 spans 13 residues. Germline CDR1 and CDR2: ENHRY and SYGVKD. The V gene lost 10 bases and the J gene lost 1 base, with 11 bases spanning the gap. CDR3: CATGDRSNQPQHF. In nucleotides, the CDR3 is TGTGCCACCGGAGACAGGAGCAATCAGCCCCAGCATTTT.